Listed here are 12 T cell receptor beta chains from one sample, sequenced in a study of prognosis after radiotherapy for stage I lung cancer (dated by TCRdb to about 2021). The sequencing machine was an Illumina HiSeq 3000. Two rounds of multiplex PCR were used to amplify the TCR beta CDR3 region from genomic DNA. In the first round of PCR, primers specific to each TRBV and TRBJ gene were used, and the primer sequences are filed in Chinese patent CN105087789A. The public reads were reprocessed in TCRdb via fastp at Q25 and MiXCR, keeping in-frame beta chains. Every entry covers one CDR3 protein and lists the most common genes and DNA from its rows. This sample comprises approximately 30,000 distinct CDR3 sequences, 42% of them detected only once. Of the sample, approximately 15% falls within the top ten clones. Sequenced here: PBMCs, sampled before or after stereotactic body radiation therapy (not recorded which). Receptors originate from a donor older than 45 with non-small cell lung cancer.

The chain uses TRBV5-1 and TRBJ1-1, with D possibly TRBD1 on 5 matching bases. CDR1 is SGHRS and CDR2 is YFSETQ in the germline V gene. The germline V and J ends were trimmed by 3 bases and 6 bases, with 21 bases remaining between them. The CDR3 sequence is 16 residues long. The CDR3 coding sequence is TGCGCCAGCAGCTACGCGAACTGGGGGGGATCCCCTGAAGCTTTCTTT. It is translated as CASSYANWGGSPEAFF.

CDR3: CASSRRGNQETQYF. CDR3 sequence (DNA): TGTGCCAGCAGTCGACGGGGGAACCAAGAGACCCAGTACTTC. This sequence joins TRBV6-1 and TRBJ2-5; D is perhaps TRBD2 (6 bases). The CDR3 totals 14 residues. Trimming shortened V by 5 bases and J by 0 bases, and 10 bases separated the two germline ends. Germline loops: CDR1 MNHNS, CDR2 SASEGT.

In regard to this clonotype: A much bigger clone sits one base away, suggesting this may be a read error. V and J are TRBV6-2 or TRBV6-3 and TRBJ1-4; D remains ambiguous. The CDR3 loop spans 14 amino acids. Looked up from germline, CDR1 is MNHEY and CDR2 is SVGEGT. CDR3 bases: TGTGCCAGCAGGGGGATTGGAACTAATGAAGAACTGTTTTTT. It is translated as CASRGIGTNEELFF.

Only a few counts were recorded for this clonotype. The genes are TRBV3-1 and TRBJ1-4; the match to TRBD1 covers 12 bases. The CDR3 covers 17 residues. The germline V gene has CDR1 LGHDT and CDR2 YNNKEL (reference sequence). The V segment lost 4 bases and the J segment 2 bases; nucleotides outside the gene matches: 5. The CDR3 nucleotides are TGTGCCAGCAGCCCCCGGGACAGGGGGCCCACTAATGAAAAACTGTTTTTT. Residues: CASSPRDRGPTNEKLFF.

This clonotype was detected ten times or more. The rearrangement links TRBV7-9 to TRBJ2-1; D may be TRBD2 (5 bases). V was trimmed by 4 bases and J by 12 bases, leaving 16 bases between them. Germline-derived CDR1 and CDR2 are SEHNR and FQNEAQ (reference sequence). This CDR3 region has 13 residues. The CDR3 DNA reads as TGTGCCAGCAGCTCCGAAGCAGACTACACGCAGTTCTTC. This codes for CASSSEADYTQFF.

To note about this clonotype: At one of its ends the junction is not consistent with the germline gene, which may arise from a read error. The chain employs TRBV5-1 and TRBJ2-3; 7 bases are shared with TRBD2. This CDR3 is 16 amino acids long. Per germline, CDR1 SGHRS and CDR2 YFSETQ. In DNA form, the CDR3 reads TGCGCCAGCATCTTGGCCGCTAGCGGTAGATCGGATACGCAGTATTTT. This sequence encodes CASILAASGRSDTQYF.

By share of the sample, this clonotype is medium-sized. The V gene is TRBV6-2 or TRBV6-3, the J gene TRBJ2-7; D is uncertain. In germline, CDR1 is MNHEY, CDR2 SVGEGT. CDR3 length: 12 amino acids. Trimming cost V 4 bases and J 7 bases, with 11 bases left between them. DNA for the CDR3: TGTGCCAGCAGTTCTGAAGGGCGGGAGCAGTACTTC. It yields the protein CASSSEGREQYF.

The gene calls are TRBV6-5 and TRBJ2-7; D is unclear. The V gene's germline CDR1 is MNHEY and CDR2 SVGAGI. The CDR3 is made up of 14 amino acids. Trimming shortened V by 2 bases and J by 4 bases, and 12 bases separated the two germline ends. Written as DNA, the CDR3 is TGTGCCAGCAGTTACGGGCAGAATATATACGAGCAGTACTTC. Translating it yields CASSYGQNIYEQYF.

The chain recombines TRBV2 with TRBJ2-7; TRBD1 is a possible D gene (5 bases). The length of the CDR3 is 12 residues. Looked up from germline, CDR1 is SNHLY and CDR2 is FYNNEI. Trimming cost V 6 bases and J 2 bases, with 8 bases left between them. CDR3 DNA sequence: TGTGCCAGCAGACAGGTCGCCTACGAGCAGTACTTC. It encodes CASRQVAYEQYF.

This clonotype was recorded only once. The germline gene is not matched at one end of the junction; a read error may be the cause. The chain combines TRBV7-6 with TRBJ2-3, with unresolved D. There are 13 residues in the CDR3. The germline CDR1 and CDR2 sequences are SGHVS and FNYEAQ. CDR3 in amino acids: CVSSLVYTDTQYF. The CDR3 nucleotides are TGTGTCAGCAGCCTCGTCTACACAGATACGCAGTATTTT.

On this clonotype itself: The junction differs from germline at one of its ends, possibly a read error. This chain links TRBV6-2 or TRBV6-3 with TRBJ1-1; D may be TRBD1 (6 bases). The CDR3 is 16 amino acids. Germline V lookup: CDR1 MNHEY, CDR2 SVGEGT. This CDR3 is CASSSPFGGRNTESFF. The CDR3 DNA sequence: TGTGCCAGCAGTTCGCCCTTTGGGGGGCGGAACACTGAATCTTTCTTT.

This clonotype is deemed medium-sized (0.01 to 0.1%). This CDR3 reads CASSYAGATYEQYF. The CDR3, as DNA: TGTGCCAGCAGTTACGCGGGGGCCACCTACGAGCAGTACTTC. The chain recombines TRBV6-5 with TRBJ2-7, with D possibly TRBD2 on 7 matching bases. Trimming removed 2 bases from V and 2 bases from J, with 10 bases in between. Per the germline V gene, CDR1 is MNHEY and CDR2 is SVGAGI. The CDR3 is 14 residues long.